These T cell receptor beta chains were read from a single sample in a study of identical twins. TCRdb fed the 5' RACE reads into MiXCR, producing one record per CDR3 protein. The sample lists 510,000 or so distinct CDR3 sequences; 15% were seen once. The same data also contributed to another study, on yellow fever vaccine responses in identical twins.

The source material was CD4+ T cells sorted from blood. The receptors were gathered from a woman under 30 in good health. The CDR3 runs from the conserved cysteine through the conserved F or W. The D gene is left open where the match is weak.

TRBJ2-1 - 15 TRBV6-2/TRBV6-3 CASTEGRGPYNEQFF
TRBJ2-1 - 15 TRBV10-3 CAISPGGSSYNEQFF
TRBJ2-3 TRBD1 16 TRBV11-2 CASSWQGAGSTDTQYF
TRBJ2-2 - 15 TRBV20-1 CSASSGRGNTGELFF
TRBJ1-1 - 12 TRBV12-3/TRBV12-4 CASSSLVTEAFF
TRBJ2-6 - 15 TRBV7-3 CASRSDASGANVLTF
TRBJ2-1 - 15 TRBV5-1 CASSLVQAAYNEQFF
TRBJ2-1 TRBD2 16 TRBV20-1 CSARGGTRSSYNEQFF
TRBJ2-1 - 13 TRBV24-1 CATSTDSYQEQFF
TRBJ2-7 - 13 TRBV5-4 CASTDLSSYEQYF
TRBJ2-7 TRBD2 15 TRBV6-1 CASSTGLAYTYEQYF
TRBJ2-1 TRBD2 17 TRBV14 CASSKGLAVSRGNEQFF
TRBJ1-2 TRBD1 12 TRBV20-1 CSAGDSPYGYTF
TRBJ2-5 TRBD2 15 TRBV5-1 CASSPSAGGGETQYF
TRBJ2-5 - 13 TRBV20-1 CSAGAPGVETQYF
TRBJ2-3 - 13 TRBV10-3 CAISASPTDTQYF
TRBJ2-2 - 13 TRBV29-1 CSGQGTNTGELFF
TRBJ2-7 TRBD1 13 TRBV12-3/TRBV12-4 CAIRRGQATEQYF